Below are 3 T cell receptor beta chains sequenced from a single sample in a study of blood T cell repertoires in COVID-19. TCRdb's table, derived via immunoSEQ multiplex PCR, lists solely in-frame clones and lacks some. The sample lists 250,000 to 300,000 clones, around 78% occurring once. The sample comprised peripheral blood. The receptor source for this set is a man aged 55 to 70 who had recovered from COVID-19.

The chain couples TRBV5-1 to TRBJ2-7; D might be TRBD2 (5 bases). Germline assignment: CDR1 SGHRS and CDR2 YFSETQ. V shed 4 bases and J shed 6 bases, with 17 bases lying between them. There are 14 residues in the CDR3. CDR3 amino acids: CASSPGGPSAEQYF. The CDR3, as DNA: TGCGCCAGCAGCCCTGGCGGGCCGTCGGCCGAGCAGTACTTC.

The chain joins TRBV6-4 to TRBJ2-2; 9 bases line up with TRBD1. From germline, CDR1 is MRHNA and CDR2 SNTAGT. Trimming removed 1 base from V and 6 bases from J; junction bases left unmatched: 3. The CDR3 has 15 residues. The CDR3 DNA reads as TGTGCCAGCAGTGACTGGGACAGGGATCCCGGGGAGCTGTTTTTT. Translation gives CASSDWDRDPGELFF.

The chain recombines TRBV18 with TRBJ2-3, with 12 bases that match TRBD2. The ends lost 9 bases at V and 2 bases at J; junction bases unmatched: 6. The CDR3 contains 15 residues. Germline assignment: CDR1 KGHSH and CDR2 LQKENI. The CDR3 DNA follows: TGTGCCAGTGAACTAGCGGGAGGCAACACAGATACGCAGTATTTT. It translates to CASELAGGNTDTQYF.